A single sample is the source of the 27 T cell receptor beta chains below, sequenced in a study of T cells in Graves' hyperthyroidism and ophthalmopathy. Amplified TCR beta CDR3 regions derived from RNA transcripts. TCR CDR3 underwent first-round RT-PCR with the HTBI primer set. TCRdb processed the multiplex PCR reads anew with MiXCR; each CDR3 protein has one entry. The sample contains under 400,000 distinct CDR3 sequences, about 14% of which appear only once. The sequencing input was blood. The receptors were gathered from a woman aged 55-69 years with Graves' hyperthyroidism.

This clonotype was seen ten or more times. The chain joins TRBV30 to TRBJ2-1; maybe TRBD2 (6 bases). The CDR3 is 15 residues long. Germline V gene data show CDR1 as GTSNPN and CDR2 as SVGIG (reference sequence). V gave up 4 bases and J gave up 9 bases, with 22 bases separating them. CDR3 loop: CAWNRDSISRIEQFF. CDR3 bases: TGTGCCTGGAATCGGGACTCCATCTCAAGGATTGAGCAGTTCTTC.

This clonotype was observed many times. J is TRBJ2-2 and V is TRBV6-5, with 11 bases lining up with TRBD1. This CDR3 has 20 amino acids. Germline CDR1 reads MNHEY; CDR2 reads SVGAGI. V lost 2 bases to trimming and J lost 0 bases; unmatched junction nucleotides: 11. In DNA form, the CDR3 reads TGTGCCAGCAGTTACCCCCGGGACAGGGGGATAATCGCGAACACCGGGGAGCTGTTTTTT. Protein: CASSYPRDRGIIANTGELFF.

This clonotype was recorded at least ten times. The chain joins TRBV24-1 to TRBJ1-2; 11 nucleotides match TRBD1. The CDR3 covers 17 residues. J lost 1 base, V lost 4 bases, and 7 bases had no gene match. CDR1 and CDR2 from the germline V gene are KGHDR and SFDVKD. The CDR3 DNA sequence: TGTGCCACCAGTGACCCCGGGACAGGGGGGATTAACTATGGCTACACCTTC. It translates to CATSDPGTGGINYGYTF.

This clonotype was seen only a few times. The V gene is TRBV9, the J gene TRBJ2-7; possible D gene TRBD1, 5 bases. The CDR3 runs 15 residues. The V gene's germline CDR1 is SGDLS and CDR2 YYNGEE. V shed 2 bases and J shed 2 bases, with 14 bases lying between them. The CDR3, as DNA: TGTGCCAGCAGCGTCGCAGGGCCGAGCCCCTACGAGCAGTACTTC. Translated, it gives CASSVAGPSPYEQYF. Supplemented by reference TRBV9 and TRBJ2-7, the full variable domain reads DSGVTQTPKHLITATGQRVTLRCSPRSGDLSVYWYQQSLDQGLQFLIQYYNGEERAKGNILERFSAQQFPDLHSELNLSSLELGDSALYFCASSVAGPSPYEQYFGPGTRLTVT.

This clonotype was counted ten times or more. CDR3 nucleotides: TGTGCCAGCAGCTCCGTATCTGGGGGGCCCGGGGAGCTGTTTTTT. Protein sequence: CASSSVSGGPGELFF. The chain has TRBV7-8 and TRBJ2-2; D might be TRBD1 or TRBD2, each matching 6 bases. V dropped 4 bases and J dropped 6 bases, with 15 bases sitting between them. Germline CDR1 SGHVS, CDR2 FQNEAQ. The CDR3 is 15 residues long.

This clonotype is a singleton in its sample. The genes are TRBV27 and TRBJ1-2; D remains ambiguous. V lost 6 bases, J lost 0 bases, and 14 bases lay in between. This CDR3 is 15 amino acids long. Germline V gene sequence: CDR1 MNHEY, CDR2 SMNVEV (reference sequence). Here the CDR3 reads CASSQNVRANYGYTF. The CDR3 nucleotides read TGTGCCAGCAGCCAAAACGTCAGAGCTAACTATGGCTACACCTTC.

This clonotype showed up many times. The chain recombines TRBV18 with TRBJ2-5, with a possible D match to TRBD1 (5 bases). Looked up from germline, CDR1 is KGHSH and CDR2 is LQKENI. This CDR3 has 13 residues. Between the trimmed V and J ends, which lost 2 bases and 2 bases, there was a span of 6 bases. Here the CDR3 DNA reads TGTGCCAGCTCACCAGACAGTCAAGAGACCCAGTACTTC. Its translation: CASSPDSQETQYF.

This clonotype was detected only once. A single base separates this from a much larger clone, so it may be a read error. The chain recombines TRBV24-1 with TRBJ2-7; unclear D gene. The CDR3 covers 15 residues. Germline CDR1 reads KGHDR; CDR2 reads SFDVKD. The chain's CDR3 is CVTSDRTRNPYEQYF. The CDR3 bases are TGTGTCACCAGTGATCGGACGCGTAATCCCTACGAGCAGTACTTC.

The V call is TRBV7-9, the J call TRBJ2-7; D gene ambiguous. V was shortened by 5 bases and J by 6 bases, with 11 bases between the two germline ends. This CDR3 is 12 amino acids long. Per the germline V gene, CDR1 is SEHNR and CDR2 is FQNEAQ (reference sequence). CDR3 DNA sequence: TGTGCCAGCAGCCCCTTCCCCCCCGAGCAGTACTTC. It encodes CASSPFPPEQYF. The variable domain in full, with the rest retrieved from reference TRBV7-9 and TRBJ2-7, is DTGVSQNPRHKITKRGQNVTFRCDPISEHNRLYWYRQTLGQGPEFLTYFQNEAQLEKSRLLSDRFSAERPKGSFSTLEIQRTEQGDSAMYLCASSPFPPEQYFGPGTRLTVT.

Notes on this clonotype: Since a much larger clone is just one base distant, this may be a read error. The chain carries TRBV25-1 and TRBJ1-1, with TRBD1 matching 9 bases. The CDR3 length is 14 residues. Per the germline V gene, CDR1 is MGHDK and CDR2 is SYGVNS. V lost 5 bases and J lost 2; bases outside the gene matches: 3. In DNA form, the CDR3 reads TGTGCCAGCAGTATCACAGGGGGCAACACTGAAGCTTTCTTT. This codes for CASSITGGNTEAFF.

The V call is TRBV6-5, the J call TRBJ2-5, with D uncertain. Deletions cut 0 bases from V and 5 bases from J, with 13 bases between. The germline gives CDR1 MNHEY, CDR2 SVGAGI. This CDR3 contains 15 residues. CDR3 amino acids: CASSYSRLKRETQYF. The CDR3 DNA sequence: TGTGCCAGCAGTTACTCGCGTCTCAAAAGGGAGACCCAGTACTTC.

This clonotype occurred a few times. V is TRBV3-1 and J is TRBJ2-1, with a weak D call TRBD2 (5 bases). CDR3 length: 16 residues. The germline CDR1 and CDR2 sequences are LGHDT and YNNKEL (reference sequence). The germline V and J ends were trimmed by 5 bases and 10 bases, with 24 bases remaining between them. The CDR3 DNA reads TGTGCCAGCAGCTACGGTGCCGGGAAACCCCTAGGGGAGCAGTTCTTC. This encodes CASSYGAGKPLGEQFF.

This clonotype showed up just a few times. This chain uses TRBV18 with TRBJ2-7; 8 nucleotides agree with TRBD1. In germline, CDR1 is KGHSH, CDR2 LQKENI. The CDR3 sequence is 16 residues long. Trimming at V came to 3 bases and at J to 0 bases, leaving 7 bases not matched to a gene. As DNA, the CDR3 is TGTGCCAGCTCACCCAGCGGACAGGGCATCTCCTACGAGCAGTACTTC. Encoded protein: CASSPSGQGISYEQYF.

This clonotype was recorded many times. J is TRBJ1-2 and V is TRBV2, with D possibly being TRBD1 (5 bases). V gave up 7 bases and J gave up 8 bases, with 11 bases separating them. The CDR3 is 11 amino acids. Germline values: CDR1 SNHLY, CDR2 FYNNEI. The CDR3 DNA sequence: TGTGCCAGCACTGAGGGGCCCGGCTACACCTTC. It codes for CASTEGPGYTF.

On this clonotype: A read error may explain this, as a much larger clone is one base away. The DNA for the CDR3 is TGTGCCAGCAGAGGGGAGAACACTGAAGCTTTCTTT. This codes for CASRGENTEAFF. The chain combines TRBV6-2 or TRBV6-3 with TRBJ1-1; possibly TRBD1 for D (5 bases). CDR3 length: 12 residues. V lost 6 bases and J 1 base, leaving 6 bases between the germline ends. In germline, CDR1 is MNHEY, CDR2 SVGEGT.

This chain uses TRBV7-6 with TRBJ2-7; D is unresolved. The CDR3 totals 14 residues. The germline V gene has CDR1 SGHVS and CDR2 FNYEAQ. Trimming left V 4 bases short and J 0 bases short, with 10 bases between. CDR3 amino acids: CASSSNPSSYEQYF. DNA for the CDR3: TGTGCCAGCAGCTCCAACCCCAGCTCCTACGAGCAGTACTTC.

This clonotype turned up a few times. The chain couples TRBV19 to TRBJ1-1; D possibly corresponds to TRBD1 (6 bases). The germline V gene has CDR1 LNHDA and CDR2 SQIVND (reference sequence). The CDR3 runs 16 residues. V lost 2 bases and J lost 0, with 13 bases in between. This CDR3 is CASSIPWTDMNTEAFF. The CDR3, as DNA: TGTGCCAGTAGTATACCCTGGACAGACATGAACACTGAAGCTTTCTTT. The variable domain in full, with the rest retrieved from reference TRBV19 and TRBJ1-1, is DGGITQSPKYLFRKEGQNVTLSCEQNLNHDAMYWYRQDPGQGLRLIYYSQIVNDFQKGDIAEGYSVSREKKESFPLTVTSAQKNPTAFYLCASSIPWTDMNTEAFFGQGTRLTVV.

This clonotype was seen repeatedly, ten times or more. The V gene is TRBV6-1, the J gene TRBJ1-5, with unresolved D. The CDR3 loop spans 15 amino acids. V lost 3 bases to trimming and J lost 7 bases, with 16 bases between them. The V gene's germline CDR1 is MNHNS and CDR2 SASEGT. CDR3 sequence reads: CASSDWVGTGQPQHF. CDR3 DNA sequence: TGTGCCAGCAGTGATTGGGTGGGCACGGGACAGCCCCAGCATTTT.

This clonotype was counted many times. An end of the junction does not agree with germline; a read error may underlie this. The genes are TRBV5-1 and TRBJ1-1, with TRBD1 matching over 9 bases. From germline, CDR1 is SGHRS and CDR2 YFSETQ. This CDR3 region has 13 residues. In DNA form, the CDR3 reads TGCGCCAGCAGGTTGGACAGGGGACCTGAAGCTTTCTTT. Encoded protein: CASRLDRGPEAFF.

This clonotype was detected only a few times. The chain couples TRBV6-5 to TRBJ2-4; D is undetermined. The CDR3 extends over 15 amino acids. The V gene lost 0 bases and the J gene lost 1 base, with 7 bases spanning the gap. CDR1 and CDR2 from the germline V gene are MNHEY and SVGAGI. CDR3 sequence reads: CASSYSHLAKNIQYF. The CDR3 nucleotides read TGTGCCAGCAGTTACTCACACCTCGCCAAAAACATTCAGTACTTC.

The gene calls are TRBV6-1 and TRBJ2-4; tentative D call: TRBD1 (5 bases). The V end was cut by 5 bases, the J end by 13 bases, with 15 bases between. The CDR3 is 12 amino acids. CDR1 and CDR2 (germline): MNHNS, SASEGT. DNA of the CDR3: TGTGCCAGCAGTCAGCAGGACACCAGACAGTACTTC. This codes for CASSQQDTRQYF.

This clonotype was recorded many times. The V gene is TRBV27, the J gene TRBJ1-2, with 9 nucleotides matching TRBD1. CDR1 is MNHEY, CDR2 SMNVEV, per germline (reference sequence). Unmatched junction bases numbered 16, after V lost 7 bases and J lost 7 bases. The CDR3 length is 16 residues. This CDR3 is CASTGTGWKKFGGYTF. DNA for the CDR3: TGTGCCAGCACCGGGACAGGGTGGAAGAAATTTGGTGGCTACACCTTC.

This rearrangement joins TRBV3-1 to TRBJ2-2; no reliable D call. Deletions cut 4 bases from V and 4 bases from J, with 7 bases between. This CDR3 is 13 amino acids long. The germline gives CDR1 LGHDT, CDR2 YNNKEL (reference sequence). The CDR3: CASSRLVTGELFF. CDR3 nucleotide sequence: TGTGCCAGCAGCCGGCTCGTCACCGGGGAGCTGTTTTTT. Combining the CDR3 with reference TRBV3-1 and TRBJ2-2 gives the whole variable domain DTAVSQTPKYLVTQMGNDKSIKCEQNLGHDTMYWYKQDSKKFLKIMFSYNNKELIINETVPNRFSPKSPDKAHLNLHINSLELGDSAVYFCASSRLVTGELFFGEGSRLTVL.

This clonotype showed up many times. At one end, the junction sequence differs from germline, possibly due to a read error. The rearrangement uses TRBV11-3 and TRBJ1-6, with 9 bases matching TRBD1. Germline CDR1 SGHNT, CDR2 YENEEA. This CDR3 is 16 amino acids long. DNA for the CDR3: TGTGCCAGCAGTCATTCGACAGGGGGGTATAGTTCACCCCTCCACTTT. As protein: CASSHSTGGYSSPLHF.

The table lists this clonotype with a few counts. The rearrangement joins TRBV5-1 to TRBJ2-1; 13 positions match TRBD2. The length of the CDR3 is 16 residues. V trimming: 4 bases; J trimming: 3 bases; junction bases outside the gene matches: 4. Germline V lookup: CDR1 SGHRS, CDR2 YFSETQ. The CDR3 DNA follows: TGCGCCAGCAGCGCAGGACTAGCGGGAGTCTACAATGAGCAGTTCTTC. Protein sequence: CASSAGLAGVYNEQFF.

The sample holds a few counts of this clonotype. This chain connects TRBV30 to TRBJ2-7, with 13 positions matching TRBD2. Looked up from germline, CDR1 is GTSNPN and CDR2 is SVGIG (reference sequence). The CDR3 loop spans 15 amino acids. With 3 bases clipped from V and 2 bases from J, the junction kept 4 bases outside the gene matches. CDR3 residues: CAWRRLAGGTYEQYF. The CDR3 bases are TGTGCCTGGAGACGACTAGCGGGAGGCACCTACGAGCAGTACTTC.

Ten or more counts support this clonotype. The V call is TRBV28, the J call TRBJ2-5; possible D gene TRBD2, 5 bases. Germline V gene lookup returns CDR1 MDHEN and CDR2 SYDVKM. The CDR3 is 11 residues long. The V gene lost 7 bases and the J gene lost 4 bases, with 7 bases spanning the gap. CDR3 nucleotides: TGTGCCAGCAACCTAGCAGAGACCCAGTACTTC. It is translated as CASNLAETQYF.